This passage covers 32 T cell receptor beta chains from one sample sequenced in a study of blood T cell repertoires in COVID-19 (dated by TCRdb to between 2020 and 2021). Receptor amplification or capture employed the immunoSEQ multiplex PCR assay. TCRdb holds this immuneACCESS table with in-frame rearrangements only. Some clones are missing; in checked studies, unresolved V genes explain under half, and the rest has no known cause. The sample table holds 200,000 to 250,000 clones, of which approximately 84% were seen once. Approximately 6.1% of the sample belongs to the ten largest clones. The sequencing input was peripheral blood. The origin of the receptors is a man older than 75 with acute or convalescent COVID-19.

The chain combines TRBV5-6 with TRBJ2-3; 7 positions match TRBD2. Germline loops: CDR1 SGHDT, CDR2 YYEEEE. With V trimmed by 4 bases and J by 2 bases, 7 bases remained unmatched. The CDR3 extends over 15 amino acids. The CDR3 region has the DNA TGTGCCAGCAGCCCCGGACTAGTCTCCACAGATACGCAGTATTTT. Its translation is CASSPGLVSTDTQYF.

The rearrangement uses TRBV4-1 and TRBJ2-7, with D perhaps TRBD2 (6 bases). With 0 bases removed from V and 0 bases from J, the gap between germline ends came to 15 bases. From germline, CDR1 is MGHRA and CDR2 YSYEKL. The CDR3 totals 17 residues. The CDR3 region has the DNA TGCGCCAGCAGCCAAGAGAAGGCTAGCGCAAACTCCTACGAGCAGTACTTC. Residues: CASSQEKASANSYEQYF.

V usage is TRBV11-2 and J usage is TRBJ2-1; 8 nucleotides line up with TRBD1. Germline-derived CDR1 and CDR2 are SGHAT and FQNNGV. Trimming cost V 0 bases and J 1 base; bases outside gene matches: 5. This CDR3 is built from 17 residues. Here the CDR3 reads CASSLEGQGRSYNEQFF. For the CDR3, the DNA is TGTGCCAGCAGCTTAGAAGGACAGGGTAGGTCCTACAATGAGCAGTTCTTC.

The chain recombines TRBV6-5 with TRBJ2-6; D ambiguous. The V and J ends lost 10 bases and 2 bases respectively, with 9 bases between them. The CDR3 has 13 amino acids. CDR1 and CDR2 from the germline V gene are MNHEY and SVGAGI. The DNA of the CDR3 is TGTGCCATCGACAACCCTGGGGCCAACGTCCTGACTTTC. Encoded protein: CAIDNPGANVLTF.

The V gene is TRBV6-6, the J gene TRBJ1-1; D is perhaps TRBD1 (6 bases). V was pared by 5 bases and J by 6 bases, with 10 bases between. Looked up from germline, CDR1 is MNHNY and CDR2 is SVGAGI (reference sequence). The CDR3 has 12 residues. The CDR3 is CASSLGAAEAFF. CDR3 bases: TGTGCCAGCAGTCTGGGGGCCGCTGAAGCTTTCTTT.

CDR3 bases: TGTGCCAGCAGCTTAAGAGGGGGCGGGGAGCTGTTTTTT. Its translation: CASSLRGGGELFF. The V call is TRBV11-3, the J call TRBJ2-2; TRBD1 is a possible D gene (6 bases). Deletions cut 2 bases from V and 7 bases from J, with 8 bases between. The CDR3 has 13 residues. CDR1 and CDR2 from the germline V gene are SGHNT and YENEEA.

The chain employs TRBV6-2 or TRBV6-3 and TRBJ2-7, with a tentative D call TRBD2 (6 bases). V was pared by 5 bases and J by 6 bases, with 14 bases between. The germline V gene encodes CDR1 MNHEY and CDR2 SVGEGT. CDR3 size: 13 residues. This CDR3 reads CASSLTRGSEQYV. Here the CDR3 DNA reads TGTGCCAGCAGTCTGACTAGAGGGTCCGAGCAGTACGTC.

The chain employs TRBV27 and TRBJ2-1; D is possibly TRBD2 (7 bases). CDR1 is MNHEY and CDR2 is SMNVEV in the germline V gene (reference sequence). The CDR3 is made up of 13 amino acids. The ends were cut back, 1 base at V and 10 bases at J, with 11 bases in the middle. CDR3 residues: CASSLYREGEQFF. The CDR3 coding sequence is TGTGCCAGCAGTTTATACAGGGAGGGGGAGCAGTTCTTC.

V and J are TRBV5-1 and TRBJ1-4, with D unresolved. There are 12 residues in the CDR3. V shed 4 bases and J shed 7 bases, with 8 bases lying between them. The V gene's germline CDR1 is SGHRS and CDR2 YFSETQ. CDR3 region: CASSLSFEKLFF. The CDR3 nucleotides read TGCGCCAGCAGCCTATCATTTGAAAAACTGTTTTTT. Variable domain in full (rest from reference TRBV5-1 and TRBJ1-4): KAGVTQTPRYLIKTRGQQVTLSCSPISGHRSVSWYQQTPGQGLQFLFEYFSETQRNKGNFPGRFSGRQFSNSRSEMNVSTLELGDSALYLCASSLSFEKLFFGSGTQLSVL.

The chain is built from TRBV27 and TRBJ2-7; the match to TRBD1 covers 11 bases. Unmatched junction bases numbered 12, after V lost 5 bases and J lost 6 bases. The CDR3 length is 16 residues. Looked up from germline, CDR1 is MNHEY and CDR2 is SMNVEV (reference sequence). The CDR3 loop is CASSQGAGQGASEQYV. The CDR3 DNA reads TGTGCCAGCAGTCAAGGAGCCGGACAGGGGGCCTCCGAGCAGTACGTC.

This chain links TRBV19 with TRBJ1-2; 8 bases map to TRBD1. CDR1 is LNHDA and CDR2 is SQIVND in the germline V gene (reference sequence). The CDR3 has 12 amino acids. With 5 bases clipped from V and 8 bases from J, the junction kept 4 bases outside the gene matches. In DNA, the CDR3 is TGTGCCAGTAGTGACAGGGGTCGAGGCTACACCTTC. It yields the protein CASSDRGRGYTF.

V gene TRBV5-6 combines with J gene TRBJ2-7, with 11 bases fitting TRBD1. Germline values: CDR1 SGHDT, CDR2 YYEEEE. The CDR3 consists of 14 residues. The trim removed 3 bases at V and 4 bases at J, leaving 3 bases unmatched. The CDR3 DNA is TGTGCCAGCAGCTCGGACAGGGGGCAATACGAGCAGTACTTC. It translates to CASSSDRGQYEQYF.

J is TRBJ1-1 and V is TRBV27; D unclear. The CDR3 extends over 15 amino acids. Looked up from germline, CDR1 is MNHEY and CDR2 is SMNVEV (reference sequence). The V gene lost 3 bases and the J gene lost 4 bases, with 15 bases spanning the gap. This chain's CDR3 is CASSFRPGRPTEAFF. The CDR3 DNA sequence: TGTGCCAGCAGTTTTCGCCCAGGTCGACCCACTGAAGCTTTCTTT.

This sequence joins TRBV19 and TRBJ1-5; the match to TRBD1 covers 8 bases. The CDR3 consists of 15 residues. V lost 7 bases and J lost 4; bases outside the gene matches: 9. The germline CDR1 and CDR2 sequences are LNHDA and SQIVND (reference sequence). The CDR3 DNA sequence: TGTGCCAGTACCCTACGGACAGGGACTAATCAGCCCCAGCATTTT. It encodes CASTLRTGTNQPQHF.

The chain carries TRBV5-1 and TRBJ1-1; D possibly corresponds to TRBD1 (6 bases). Germline-derived CDR1 and CDR2 are SGHRS and YFSETQ. Trimming cost V 1 base and J 4 bases, with 11 bases left between them. The CDR3 consists of 14 residues. The CDR3 DNA reads TGCGCCAGCAGCTTGAGCACAGGGAGCACTGAAGCTTTCTTT. Its protein product is CASSLSTGSTEAFF.

The chain links TRBV5-4 to TRBJ1-4; TRBD1 agrees at 8 bases. The V gene end was trimmed by 0 bases and the J gene end by 4 bases; junction bases not matched to a gene: 2. CDR1 and CDR2 from the germline V gene are SGHNT and YYREEE (reference sequence). The CDR3 contains 15 residues. The CDR3 region is CASSLAGQVNEKLFF. CDR3 nucleotide sequence: TGTGCCAGCAGCTTGGCGGGACAGGTTAATGAAAAACTGTTTTTT.

The rearrangement links TRBV7-9 to TRBJ1-1; maybe TRBD1 (5 bases). Trimming cost V 5 bases and J 1 base, with 8 bases left between them. CDR3 length: 13 amino acids. From germline, CDR1 is SEHNR and CDR2 FQNEAQ (reference sequence). The DNA of the CDR3 is TGTGCCAGCAGCGGCCAGGGGAACACTGAAGCTTTCTTT. Residues: CASSGQGNTEAFF.

The chain carries TRBV27 and TRBJ2-2, with D possibly being TRBD2 (6 bases). CDR3 length: 15 residues. CDR1 MNHEY and CDR2 SMNVEV come from the germline V gene (reference sequence). The ends were cut back, 3 bases at V and 0 bases at J, with 8 bases in the middle. The CDR3 loop reads CASSLGLPNTGELFF. CDR3 bases: TGTGCCAGCAGTTTGGGACTTCCGAACACCGGGGAGCTGTTTTTT.

This clone was recorded once. This sequence joins TRBV6-2 or TRBV6-3 and TRBJ2-7; 7 bases fit TRBD1. This CDR3 is 14 amino acids long. Germline CDR1 and CDR2: MNHEY and SVGEGT. The V and J ends lost 6 bases and 2 bases, in that order; junction bases with no gene match: 7. The CDR3 DNA reads TGTGCCAGCAGCGCCCGACAGGGCGCCTACGAGCAGTACGTC. It codes for CASSARQGAYEQYV.

This chain joins TRBV27 and TRBJ2-5, with D perhaps matching TRBD1 (6 bases). Per the germline V gene, CDR1 is MNHEY and CDR2 is SMNVEV (reference sequence). The CDR3 extends over 15 amino acids. V lost 8 bases, J lost 0 bases, and 16 bases lay in between. CDR3 in amino acids: CASHSLWTDQETQYF. The CDR3 DNA reads as TGTGCCAGCCACAGTCTGTGGACAGACCAAGAGACCCAGTACTTC.

DNA of the CDR3: TGTGCCAGCAGTGGGACAGGGAGCTCCTACGAGCAGTACTTC. Translation: CASSGTGSSYEQYF. The chain joins TRBV28 to TRBJ2-7, with TRBD1 matching over 9 bases. Germline V gene sequence: CDR1 MDHEN, CDR2 SYDVKM. The CDR3 is 14 amino acids. Trimming took 5 bases from V and 0 from J; bases not matched to a gene: 2.

The genes are TRBV7-6 and TRBJ2-5; TRBD1 matches 11 bases. V trimming: 4 bases; J trimming: 1 base; junction bases outside the gene matches: 2. The CDR3 is 15 amino acids. The germline V gene encodes CDR1 SGHVS and CDR2 FNYEAQ. This chain's CDR3 is CASSWGTGGQETQYF. The CDR3 DNA sequence: TGTGCCAGCAGCTGGGGGACAGGGGGCCAAGAGACCCAGTACTTC.

This sequence joins TRBV18 and TRBJ2-3, with TRBD2 matching 9 bases. Germline CDR1 reads KGHSH; CDR2 reads LQKENI. The trim removed 5 bases at V and 1 base at J, leaving 7 bases unmatched. The CDR3 has 16 amino acids. The CDR3 DNA reads TGTGCCAGCTCAAGGAGGACTAGCGCGGGCACAGATACGCAGTATTTT. Amino acids: CASSRRTSAGTDTQYF.

The J gene is TRBJ2-5, the V gene TRBV7-9; 13 bases are shared with TRBD2. The germline gives CDR1 SEHNR, CDR2 FQNEAQ (reference sequence). The J segment lost 1 base and the V segment lost 8 bases, leaving 4 bases of the junction unmatched. The CDR3 loop spans 15 amino acids. CDR3 nucleotides: TGTGCCAGCGTGGGGACTAGCGGGGCCCAAGAGACCCAGTACTTC. Encoded protein: CASVGTSGAQETQYF.

The V and J genes are TRBV29-1 and TRBJ2-5, with D maybe TRBD2 (6 bases). This CDR3 spans 14 amino acids. With 4 bases removed from V and 5 bases from J, the gap between germline ends came to 17 bases. Germline-derived CDR1 and CDR2 are SQVTM and ANQGSEA. The CDR3, as DNA: TGCAGCGTTGGGGCCGGGGGAGGCTGGGAGACCCAGTACTTC. Amino acid sequence: CSVGAGGGWETQYF.

The genes are TRBV5-1 and TRBJ1-5, with D possibly matching TRBD1 (6 bases). Per the germline V gene, CDR1 is SGHRS and CDR2 is YFSETQ. The V end was cut by 4 bases, the J end by 0 bases, with 14 bases between. This CDR3 comprises 16 residues. For the CDR3, the DNA is TGCGCCAGCAGCGCAGGGACATCTGGTAGCAATCAGCCCCAGCATTTT. Translating it yields CASSAGTSGSNQPQHF.

The gene calls are TRBV18 and TRBJ1-2; a weak D match, TRBD1 (6 bases). V dropped 3 bases and J dropped 3 bases, with 14 bases sitting between them. CDR1 and CDR2 from the germline V gene are KGHSH and LQKENI. The CDR3 sequence is 15 residues long. The CDR3 DNA is TGTGCCAGCTCACCCAGTGGGACAAAGGACTATGGCTACACCTTC. It translates to CASSPSGTKDYGYTF. Full variable domain (remainder filled in from reference TRBV18 and TRBJ1-2): NAGVMQNPRHLVRRRGQEARLRCSPMKGHSHVYWYRQLPEEGLKFMVYLQKENIIDESGMPKERFSAEFPKEGPSILRIQQVVRGDSAAYFCASSPSGTKDYGYTFGSGTRLTVV.

Of note for this clone: Compared with germline, one end of the junction differs, possibly owing to a read error. The chain uses TRBV15 and TRBJ2-1, with D unclear. The CDR3 sequence is 13 residues long. Germline V CDR1 and CDR2: LNHNV, YYDKDF (reference sequence). The CDR3 spells CATSRELYNEQFF. The DNA of the CDR3 is TGTGCCACCAGCCGAGAACTATACAATGAGCAGTTCTTC. Combining the CDR3 with reference TRBV15 and TRBJ2-1 gives the whole variable domain DAMVIQNPRYQVTQFGKPVTLSCSQTLNHNVMYWYQQKSSQAPKLLFHYYDKDFNNEADTPDNFQSRRPNTSFCFLDIRSPGLGDTAMYLCATSRELYNEQFFGPGTRLTVL.

This sequence joins TRBV7-6 and TRBJ2-5; 9 bases fit TRBD2. J gave up 3 bases and V 2 bases, and 7 bases lay outside the gene matches. Looked up from germline, CDR1 is SGHVS and CDR2 is FNYEAQ. The CDR3 is 16 residues long. In DNA, the CDR3 is TGTGCCAGCAGCTTATTGGGCGGGGGGGTCGAAGAGACCCAGTACTTC. It translates to CASSLLGGGVEETQYF.

The chain employs TRBV3-1 (or the pseudogene TRBV3-2) and TRBJ2-7, with 8 bases lining up with TRBD2. Germline loops: CDR1 LGHDT, CDR2 YNNKEL (reference sequence). With 2 bases clipped from V and 3 bases from J, the junction kept 6 bases outside the gene matches. CDR3 length: 15 amino acids. DNA of the CDR3: TGTGCCAGCAGCCAACGTCCCGGGACTAGCTACGAGCAGTACTTC. Its translation: CASSQRPGTSYEQYF.

This chain connects TRBV5-8 to TRBJ2-7; 8 bases are shared with TRBD1. CDR1 is SGHTS, CDR2 YDEGEE, per germline. J lost 4 bases, V lost 4 bases, and 4 bases had no gene match. This CDR3 contains 13 residues. CDR3 in amino acids: CASSVDRVYEQYF. The DNA for the CDR3 is TGTGCCAGCAGCGTGGACAGGGTGTACGAGCAGTACTTC.

The V gene is TRBV29-1, the J gene TRBJ1-1, with TRBD1 as a possible D gene (6 bases). Germline CDR1 and CDR2: SQVTM and ANQGSEA. V was trimmed by 2 bases and J by 5 bases, leaving 9 bases between them. The CDR3 contains 12 residues. CDR3 sequence reads: CSVELTGTEAFF. CDR3 nucleotides: TGCAGCGTTGAATTGACAGGAACTGAAGCTTTCTTT.